The 19 T cell receptor beta chains given below trace back to one sample, sequenced in a study of vaccination and CD4 T cells after COVID-19. The antigens these receptors bind are not known. Treatment here: roughly 10-day PBMC culture with coronavirus spike peptide pools or control peptides (ViraFEST assay). Once obtained from cultured CD4+ T cells, the DNA was sequenced using the Oncomine TCR Beta short-read assay. TCRdb re-derived calls from the PCR reads in MiXCR, one entry per CDR3 protein. The sample lists fewer than 20,000 distinct CDR3 sequences; 35% to 50% were seen once. Sample: CD4+ T cells from blood, cultured in vitro, taken before SARS-CoV-2 vaccination. Receptors were obtained from a human donor who had recovered from COVID-19.

The chain has TRBV12-3 or TRBV12-4 and TRBJ2-5, with D tentatively TRBD1 or TRBD2 (7 bases each). V dropped 5 bases and J dropped 7 bases, with 23 bases sitting between them. The CDR3 runs to 16 residues. The CDR3 spells CASSPPRAGGVSTQYF. The CDR3 coding sequence is TGTGCCAGCAGTCCACCCCGGGCAGGGGGGGTGTCGACCCAGTACTTC.

The rearrangement links TRBV6-2 or TRBV6-3 to TRBJ1-5, with D possibly TRBD1 on 6 matching bases. Deletions cut 2 bases from V and 0 bases from J, with 11 bases between. The V gene's germline CDR1 is MNHEY and CDR2 SVGEGT. The CDR3 runs 16 residues. The CDR3 coding sequence is TGTGCCAGCAGTTACCGACAGGACTATAGCAATCAGCCCCAGCATTTT. Protein product: CASSYRQDYSNQPQHF.

The chain employs TRBV6-2 or TRBV6-3 and TRBJ2-7; possible D gene TRBD2, 5 bases. CDR1 is MNHEY, CDR2 SVGEGT, per germline. CDR3 size: 13 residues. V lost 6 bases and J lost 9, with 18 bases in between. CDR3: CASSPPHFAGQYF. The CDR3 region has the DNA TGTGCCAGCAGCCCGCCCCATTTTGCGGGGCAGTACTTC.

The chain uses TRBV7-2 and TRBJ1-6, with 7 bases identical to TRBD1. J lost 9 bases, V lost 1 base, and 3 bases had no gene match. The CDR3 has 14 amino acids. Germline V gives CDR1 SGHTA, CDR2 FQGNSA. The CDR3 loop reads CASSLGDSRSPLHF. The CDR3 DNA sequence: TGTGCCAGCAGCTTAGGGGACAGCCGTTCACCCCTCCACTTT.

Only a few counts were recorded for this clonotype. The V gene is TRBV27, the J gene TRBJ2-1; D gene uncertain. CDR3 length: 12 amino acids. Germline V lookup: CDR1 MNHEY, CDR2 SMNVEV (reference sequence). The germline V and J ends were trimmed by 2 bases and 7 bases, with 6 bases remaining between them. Written as DNA, the CDR3 is TGTGCCAGCAGTTTAAACCTGAATGAGCAGTTCTTC. It codes for CASSLNLNEQFF.

This clonotype was picked up a small number of times. V is TRBV7-7 and J is TRBJ2-1; 8 nucleotides agree with TRBD1. Trimming cost V 3 bases and J 8 bases; bases outside gene matches: 6. The V gene's germline CDR1 is SSHAT and CDR2 FNYEAQ (reference sequence). This CDR3 comprises 14 residues. Written as DNA, the CDR3 is TGTGCCAGCAGCTTCGGGACAGGTAACGATGAGCAGTTCTTC. This translates into CASSFGTGNDEQFF.

The gene calls are TRBV20-1 and TRBJ2-1, with D perhaps TRBD2 (5 bases). The germline V gene has CDR1 DFQATT and CDR2 SNEGSKA (reference sequence). V gave up 0 bases and J gave up 4 bases, with 16 bases separating them. This CDR3 has 16 residues. Written as DNA, the CDR3 is TGCAGTGCTAGAGATTCAGCTCGGGAAGTATACAATGAGCAGTTCTTC. It yields the protein CSARDSAREVYNEQFF.

CDR3 sequence: CSASDVRGTNYGYTF. The CDR3 region has the DNA TGCAGTGCTAGCGACGTAAGGGGTACTAACTATGGCTACACCTTC. The chain links TRBV20-1 to TRBJ1-2, with D possibly matching TRBD1 (5 bases). Trimming took 3 bases from V and 0 from J, leaving 14 bases between them. This CDR3 spans 15 amino acids. Germline-derived CDR1 and CDR2 are DFQATT and SNEGSKA (reference sequence).

This clonotype was observed a handful of times. The V and J genes are TRBV15 and TRBJ2-5; D possibly corresponds to TRBD2 (5 bases). The CDR3 extends over 13 amino acids. Trimming took off 3 bases at V and 3 bases at J, with 8 bases between the two ends. The V gene's germline CDR1 is LNHNV and CDR2 YYDKDF (reference sequence). The CDR3 loop reads CATSRDLEETQYF. As DNA, the CDR3 is TGTGCCACCAGCAGGGACTTGGAAGAGACCCAGTACTTC. Complete variable domain (other parts from reference TRBV15 and TRBJ2-5): DAMVIQNPRYQVTQFGKPVTLSCSQTLNHNVMYWYQQKSSQAPKLLFHYYDKDFNNEADTPDNFQSRRPNTSFCFLDIRSPGLGDTAMYLCATSRDLEETQYFGPGTRLLVL.

In this sample, this clonotype turned up a few times. J is TRBJ2-7 and V is TRBV20-1, with D possibly being TRBD1 or TRBD2 (6 bases each). The V end lost 5 bases, the J end lost 0 bases, and 17 bases lay between the germline ends. Germline CDR1 and CDR2: DFQATT and SNEGSKA (reference sequence). This CDR3 has 15 amino acids. The CDR3 nucleotides read TGCAGTGCTTTCGACCCCAGGGGAGGCTCCTACGAGCAGTACTTC. Translated: CSAFDPRGGSYEQYF.

This clonotype occurred once. This rearrangement joins TRBV30 to TRBJ1-1; the D is unclear. Trimming shortened V by 0 bases and J by 3 bases, and 8 bases separated the two germline ends. This CDR3 has 13 amino acids. CDR1 and CDR2 from the germline V gene are GTSNPN and SVGIG (reference sequence). In DNA, the CDR3 is TGTGCCTGGAGTGTACACAGACACACTGAAGCTTTCTTT. Amino acids: CAWSVHRHTEAFF.

The CDR3 loop reads CASSDSNTEAFF. Written as DNA, the CDR3 is TGTGCCAGCAGTGACTCGAACACTGAAGCTTTCTTT. The chain recombines TRBV7-9 with TRBJ1-1, with no clear D. The length of the CDR3 is 12 residues. The V end lost 6 bases, the J end lost 1 base, and 6 bases lay between the germline ends. Germline CDR1 and CDR2: SEHNR and FQNEAQ (reference sequence).

This clonotype was seen more than once but under ten times. The rearrangement uses TRBV7-2 and TRBJ1-1, with D possibly being TRBD1 (5 bases). Trimming removed 0 bases at V and 1 base at J, with 9 bases between. CDR3 size: 15 residues. Germline values: CDR1 SGHTA, CDR2 FQGNSA. As DNA, the CDR3 is TGTGCCAGCAGCTTAGCGGCAGGGAGGAACACTGAAGCTTTCTTT. It specifies CASSLAAGRNTEAFF.

This clonotype occurred a few times. CDR3 sequence: CASSVTGRHNEQFF. CDR3 bases: TGTGCCAGCAGCGTGACAGGGCGCCACAATGAGCAGTTCTTC. The V call is TRBV7-2, the J call TRBJ2-1; 7 nucleotides align to TRBD1. Germline V gene data show CDR1 as SGHTA and CDR2 as FQGNSA. The CDR3 is 14 residues long. V shed 5 bases and J 5 bases; nucleotides not matched to a gene: 6.

Sample share makes this clonotype medium-sized. The chain employs TRBV20-1 and TRBJ1-2; D unresolved. The CDR3 runs to 13 residues. Germline CDR1 DFQATT, CDR2 SNEGSKA (reference sequence). The V end was cut by 3 bases, the J end by 4 bases, with 12 bases between. The CDR3 bases are TGCAGTGCTAGTGAGCGGGCTGGCTATGGCTACACCTTC. It is translated as CSASERAGYGYTF.

This chain connects TRBV19 to TRBJ2-1; 8 nucleotides agree with TRBD1. Germline CDR1 is LNHDA and CDR2 is SQIVND (reference sequence). V gave up 1 base and J gave up 8 bases; unmatched junction bases: 10. This CDR3 spans 16 amino acids. CDR3 amino acids: CASSIVGQGVGDEQFF. DNA of the CDR3: TGTGCCAGTAGTATAGTAGGACAGGGCGTCGGCGATGAGCAGTTCTTC.

The rearrangement links TRBV12-3 or TRBV12-4 to TRBJ1-2, with D perhaps matching TRBD1 (6 bases). V was clipped by 4 bases and J by 3 bases, with 18 bases between them. The CDR3 length is 16 residues. Here the CDR3 reads CASSSGARGADYGYTF. The DNA for the CDR3 is TGTGCCAGCAGTTCGGGGGCCCGGGGCGCAGACTATGGCTACACCTTC.

The chain uses TRBV6-5 and TRBJ1-1; D perhaps matches TRBD1 (6 bases). CDR3 length: 16 residues. The germline CDR1 and CDR2 sequences are MNHEY and SVGAGI. The V end was cut by 2 bases, the J end by 3 bases, with 16 bases between. The CDR3 region is CASSYTRFGGHTEAFF. The CDR3 region has the DNA TGTGCCAGCAGTTACACAAGATTTGGGGGGCACACTGAAGCTTTCTTT.

The rearrangement links TRBV6-1 to TRBJ2-3; 9 bases match TRBD1. Germline CDR1 MNHNS, CDR2 SASEGT. After removal of 5 bases from V and 4 bases from J, the junction contained 4 bases not matched to a gene. This CDR3 is built from 14 residues. The CDR3 is CASSTGQGSDTQYF. Here the CDR3 DNA reads TGTGCCAGCAGTACGGGACAGGGATCAGATACGCAGTATTTT.